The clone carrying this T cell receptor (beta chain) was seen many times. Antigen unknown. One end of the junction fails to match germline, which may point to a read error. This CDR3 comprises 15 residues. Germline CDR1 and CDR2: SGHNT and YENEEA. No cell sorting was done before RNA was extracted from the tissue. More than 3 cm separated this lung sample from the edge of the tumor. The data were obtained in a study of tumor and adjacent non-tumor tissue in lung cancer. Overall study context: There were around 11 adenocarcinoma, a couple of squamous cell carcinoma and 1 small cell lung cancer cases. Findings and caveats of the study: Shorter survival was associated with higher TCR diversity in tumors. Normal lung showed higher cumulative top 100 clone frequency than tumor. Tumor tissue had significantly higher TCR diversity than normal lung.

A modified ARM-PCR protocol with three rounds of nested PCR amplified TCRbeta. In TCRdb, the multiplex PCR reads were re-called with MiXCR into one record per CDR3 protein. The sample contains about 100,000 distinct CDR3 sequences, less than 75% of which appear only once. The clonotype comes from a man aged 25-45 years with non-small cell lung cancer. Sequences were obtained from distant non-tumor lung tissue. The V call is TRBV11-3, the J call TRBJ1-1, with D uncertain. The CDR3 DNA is TGTGCCAGCAGCTCCTACTATACAGTGAACACTGAAGTTTTCTTT. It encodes CASSSYYTVNTEVFF.